This T cell receptor (beta chain) was recorded in a study of molecular identifiers for immune sequencing clone quantification. Findings and caveats of the study: Underestimated sizes of highly expanded clones could result from identical TCR molecules that share a barcode.

In this sample, this clonotype is medium-sized (0.01 to 0.1%). Its antigen is undetermined. A single record per CDR3 protein comes from TCRdb applying MiXCR to the PCR reads. The table shows roughly 8,000 distinct CDR3 sequences, with around a third occurring only once. The CDR3 is 11 amino acids. Germline lookup yields CDR1 SQVTM and CDR2 ANQGSEA. The chain joins TRBV29-1 to TRBJ1-1; D is possibly TRBD1 (5 bases). The sequence was collected from a human donor in good health. Some libraries in this study had Jurkat cell RNA spiked in. Sample: naive CD8+ T cells from blood, with Jurkat cell RNA spiked in. The subset is: FACS-sorted CD8+CD4-CCR7+CD45RA+ naive T cells. Written as DNA, the CDR3 is TGCGGAACAGGAGTCGTCACTGAAGCTTTCTTT. This sequence encodes CGTGVVTEAFF.